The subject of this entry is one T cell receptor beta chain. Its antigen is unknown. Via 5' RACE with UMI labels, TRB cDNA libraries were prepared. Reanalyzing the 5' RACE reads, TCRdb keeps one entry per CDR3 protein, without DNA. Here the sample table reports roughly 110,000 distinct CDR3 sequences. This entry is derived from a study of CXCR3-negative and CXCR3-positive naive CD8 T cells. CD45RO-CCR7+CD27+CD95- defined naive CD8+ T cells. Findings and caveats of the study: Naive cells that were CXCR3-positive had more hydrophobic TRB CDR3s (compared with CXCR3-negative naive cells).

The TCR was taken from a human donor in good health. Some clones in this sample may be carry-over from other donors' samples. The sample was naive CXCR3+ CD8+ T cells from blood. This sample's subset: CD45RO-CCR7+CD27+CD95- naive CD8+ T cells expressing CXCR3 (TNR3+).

CDR3 in amino acids: CASSLSARVYEQYF. The chain employs TRBV27 and TRBJ2-7; TCRdb selects TRBD1, and the lack of DNA leaves this call unchecked. Germline CDR1 reads MNHEY; CDR2 reads SMNVEV (reference sequence). CDR3 length equals 14 residues.